This TCR beta chain stems from a study of T cell responses to AZD1222 COVID-19 vaccine. Study-wide results and caveats: The peak T cell response came first, and repertoires were sampled only after it. Females made up more of the donors, who were largely white British, and clonal diversity may have come out too low.

The protocol was immunoSEQ multiplex PCR, while the TCRdb copy is restricted to in-frame clones and leaves out a portion. The repertoire holds around 180,000 clones, with over 80% as singletons. Details on this clone: Its cognate antigen is unknown.

The V end lost 0 bases, the J end lost 6 bases, and 9 bases lay between the germline ends. Germline V gene data show CDR1 as SGHRS and CDR2 as YFSETQ. This CDR3 comprises 14 residues. This TCR was recovered from an adult in good health. The V gene is TRBV5-1, the J gene TRBJ1-4; D is unresolved. The material sequenced was peripheral blood, taken on day 0 of MenACWY control vaccination. CDR3 sequence: CASSLASKHEKLFF. The CDR3 DNA follows: TGCGCCAGCAGCTTGGCCAGTAAACATGAAAAACTGTTTTTT.